One and the same sample provided the 7 T cell receptor beta chains below, sequenced in a study of response to subunit inactivated influenza vaccine. TCRdb redid the calling of the RT-PCR reads with MiXCR, one entry per CDR3 protein. The sample lists around 470,000 distinct CDR3 sequences, around 7.7% seen once, with around 12% in the top ten. The sequencing here drew on PBMCs from blood, taken around 25 months after vaccination. The receptors shown here come from a man aged 50 to 69 who received an inactivated influenza vaccine.

In this sample, this clonotype turned up many times. The chain carries TRBV29-1 and TRBJ1-1, with D possibly TRBD1 on 5 matching bases. V lost 3 bases and J lost 1, with 9 bases in between. The CDR3 loop spans 13 amino acids. The germline CDR1 and CDR2 sequences are SQVTM and ANQGSEA. This CDR3 reads CSVERGRNTEAFF. DNA for the CDR3: TGCAGCGTTGAGCGGGGGAGGAACACTGAAGCTTTCTTT. Looking up the rest from reference TRBV29-1 and TRBJ1-1 gives the full variable domain: SAVISQKPSRDICQRGTSLTIQCQVDSQVTMMFWYRQQPGQSLTLIATANQGSEATYESGFVIDKFPISRPNLTFSTLTVSNMSPEDSSIYLCSVERGRNTEAFFGQGTRLTVV.

This clonotype appeared many times. V is TRBV7-2 and J is TRBJ1-5; D is unclear. Trimming pared 5 bases from V and 7 bases from J, leaving 15 bases between. From germline, CDR1 is SGHTA and CDR2 FQGNSA. The CDR3 sequence is 14 residues long. The chain's CDR3 is CASSPPTVRQPQHF. Written as DNA, the CDR3 is TGTGCCAGCAGCCCTCCCACAGTTCGGCAGCCCCAGCATTTT.

This clonotype was seen a handful of times. This chain uses TRBV12-3 or TRBV12-4 with TRBJ2-1, with 13 bases aligning to TRBD2. The CDR3 is 15 amino acids. Germline trimming cut 4 bases from V and 10 bases from J; bases unmatched to any gene: 7. The CDR3 is CASSSGLAGAREQFF. CDR3 nucleotides: TGTGCCAGCAGTTCAGGACTAGCGGGGGCCAGAGAGCAGTTCTTC.

This clonotype was recorded at least ten times. Without the conserved terminal phenylalanine or tryptophan, this CDR3 likely stems from a read error. Because the CDR3's place on the DNA is in doubt, the DNA is left out and the CDR3 is given as listed by TCRdb. The rearrangement joins TRBV28 to TRBJ1-1; whether TRBD1, the table's D call, matches the DNA was not checked. Germline values: CDR1 MDHEN, CDR2 SYDVKM. The CDR3 numbers 12 amino acids, ends counted. The CDR3 spells CASSLTGLMSWT.

The V call is TRBV10-3, the J call TRBJ1-1, with 8 positions matching TRBD1. Germline assignment: CDR1 ENHRY and CDR2 SYGVKD. V shed 6 bases and J 3 bases; nucleotides not matched to a gene: 18. This CDR3 has 18 amino acids. The CDR3 DNA sequence: TGTGCCATCAGAGGAACTATAGGACAGGGAAGAAGGGACACTGAAGCTTTCTTT. It encodes CAIRGTIGQGRRDTEAFF.

The J gene is TRBJ2-2, the V gene TRBV6-2 or TRBV6-3; a possible D gene is TRBD2 (5 bases). The CDR3 is 15 amino acids. The germline V gene encodes CDR1 MNHEY and CDR2 SVGEGT. Trimming removed 2 bases from V and 4 bases from J, with 11 bases in between. The CDR3, as DNA: TGTGCCAGCAGTTACGAGGGTATGGGCACCGGGGAGCTGTTTTTT. This codes for CASSYEGMGTGELFF.

This clonotype was recorded many times. The chain is built from TRBV20-1 and TRBJ2-1; TRBD2 is a possible D gene (6 bases). This CDR3 comprises 14 residues. Trimming cost V 2 bases and J 9 bases, with 17 bases left between them. CDR1 is DFQATT and CDR2 is SNEGSKA in the germline V gene (reference sequence). CDR3 in DNA: TGCAGTGCTAGACAGGGAGGTTTTCAGGCTGAGCAGTTCTTC. Its translation: CSARQGGFQAEQFF.